These 13 T cell receptor beta chains came from one sample sequenced in a study of T-cell memory formation after mild COVID-19. TCRdb re-called the 5' RACE reads with MiXCR, one entry per CDR3 protein. The sample consists of more than 300,000 distinct CDR3 sequences, about 20% of them appearing once. Source material: PBMCs or a T cell subset sorted from them (not recorded which). The receptor source for this set is a young man who had mild COVID-19 (a few samples of this study predate the infection). Cell type and time point are not known.

V usage is TRBV5-1 and J usage is TRBJ1-1, with unresolved D. The germline V gene encodes CDR1 SGHRS and CDR2 YFSETQ. The length of the CDR3 is 12 residues. V lost 7 bases and J 0 bases, leaving 7 bases between the germline ends. CDR3 coding DNA: TGCGCCAGCGGGTACGTGAACACTGAAGCTTTCTTT. It codes for CASGYVNTEAFF.

V is TRBV3-1 and J is TRBJ2-1; D unclear. The CDR3 covers 14 residues. With 0 bases removed from V and 8 bases from J, the gap between germline ends came to 11 bases. Germline CDR1 is LGHDT and CDR2 is YNNKEL (reference sequence). The CDR3 DNA reads as TGTGCCAGCAGCCAAGAGGCCGCCGGTGATGAGCAGTTCTTC. This translates into CASSQEAAGDEQFF.

The V and J genes are TRBV29-1 and TRBJ2-5; D gene ambiguous. Germline CDR1 reads SQVTM; CDR2 reads ANQGSEA. This CDR3 has 13 amino acids. V lost 4 bases and J lost 2, with 11 bases in between. The chain's CDR3 is CSVGAPLQETQYF. DNA for the CDR3: TGCAGCGTTGGGGCGCCCCTTCAAGAGACCCAGTACTTC. Variable domain in full (rest from reference TRBV29-1 and TRBJ2-5): SAVISQKPSRDICQRGTSLTIQCQVDSQVTMMFWYRQQPGQSLTLIATANQGSEATYESGFVIDKFPISRPNLTFSTLTVSNMSPEDSSIYLCSVGAPLQETQYFGPGTRLLVL.

V usage is TRBV5-1 and J usage is TRBJ1-2, with 9 positions matching TRBD1. The CDR3 has 14 residues. J was trimmed by 8 bases and V by 6 bases; bases with no gene match: 11. Looked up from germline, CDR1 is SGHRS and CDR2 is YFSETQ. The DNA of the CDR3 is TGCGCCAGCACCCTACCGGGACAGGGCAGCGGCTACACCTTC. This gives the protein CASTLPGQGSGYTF. Together with reference TRBV5-1 and TRBJ1-2, the CDR3 gives the full variable domain: KAGVTQTPRYLIKTRGQQVTLSCSPISGHRSVSWYQQTPGQGLQFLFEYFSETQRNKGNFPGRFSGRQFSNSRSEMNVSTLELGDSALYLCASTLPGQGSGYTFGSGTRLTVV.

The chain combines TRBV6-5 with TRBJ2-5, with no clear D. The CDR3 runs to 11 residues. Germline lookup yields CDR1 MNHEY and CDR2 SVGAGI. Trimming stripped 7 bases from V and 4 bases from J, with 7 bases between. CDR3 DNA: TGTGCCAGCACCGAAGGAGAGACCCAGTACTTC. It specifies CASTEGETQYF.

The chain carries TRBV7-9 and TRBJ2-3, with D perhaps matching TRBD2 (6 bases). From germline, CDR1 is SEHNR and CDR2 FQNEAQ (reference sequence). With 5 bases removed from V and 7 bases from J, the gap between germline ends came to 16 bases. The CDR3 runs 14 residues. The CDR3 DNA is TGTGCCAGCAGCCCTGGAGGGCAGTTAAATACGCAGTATTTT. Translating it yields CASSPGGQLNTQYF.

This clonotype turned up a few times. V usage is TRBV6-5 and J usage is TRBJ2-3; unclear D gene. The germline V gene has CDR1 MNHEY and CDR2 SVGAGI. The CDR3 has 13 amino acids. V lost 6 bases and J lost 6, with 13 bases in between. The CDR3 here is CASSPRIGDTQYF. CDR3 bases: TGTGCCAGCAGCCCACGCATCGGGGATACGCAGTATTTT.

This clonotype was observed a handful of times. This sequence joins TRBV27 and TRBJ2-1; D might be TRBD1 (5 bases). The germline CDR1 and CDR2 sequences are MNHEY and SMNVEV (reference sequence). Trimming took off 3 bases at V and 8 bases at J, with 11 bases between the two ends. The CDR3 has 13 amino acids. The CDR3 reads CASSFLGPHEQFF. DNA for the CDR3: TGTGCCAGCAGTTTCCTGGGGCCCCATGAGCAGTTCTTC.

In this sample, this clonotype turned up a few times. This rearrangement joins TRBV5-5 to TRBJ2-1; 13 bases map to TRBD2. Germline V gene sequence: CDR1 SGHKS, CDR2 YYEKEE (reference sequence). The CDR3 totals 17 residues. J was trimmed by 4 bases and V by 0 bases; bases with no gene match: 4. The CDR3: CASSLATSGGFYNEQFF. In nucleotides, the CDR3 is TGTGCCAGCAGCTTGGCGACTAGCGGGGGGTTTTACAATGAGCAGTTCTTC.

The chain employs TRBV5-1 and TRBJ1-1; D perhaps matches TRBD1 (6 bases). The CDR3 sequence is 14 residues long. Trimming shortened V by 4 bases and J by 1 base, and 11 bases separated the two germline ends. Germline values: CDR1 SGHRS, CDR2 YFSETQ. In DNA, the CDR3 is TGCGCCAGCAGCCAACAGGGCAGGAACACTGAAGCTTTCTTT. Amino acid sequence: CASSQQGRNTEAFF.

CDR3 region: CASSPAPGGPLADTQYF. Here the CDR3 DNA reads TGTGCCAGCAGCCCCGCTCCGGGGGGGCCTTTAGCAGATACGCAGTATTTT. The chain joins TRBV12-1 to TRBJ2-3; TRBD2 is taken as the D call from the table, unchecked against the DNA. TRBV12-1 is recorded as a pseudogene. This CDR3 is 17 amino acids long.

This clonotype was counted only a few times. This chain uses TRBV7-9 with TRBJ2-5, with D possibly matching TRBD1 (5 bases). The CDR3 runs to 17 residues. Per germline, CDR1 SEHNR and CDR2 FQNEAQ (reference sequence). Trimming removed 5 bases at V and 3 bases at J, with 22 bases between. Written as DNA, the CDR3 is TGTGCCAGCAGCCGAGAGATGAGTGTGCAGGGTGAAGAGACCCAGTACTTC. It translates to CASSREMSVQGEETQYF.

This clonotype came up many times. V gene TRBV7-2 combines with J gene TRBJ2-5; D unclear. The V end was cut by 0 bases, the J end by 5 bases, with 7 bases between. The CDR3 has 13 amino acids. Germline CDR1 is SGHTA and CDR2 is FQGNSA. As DNA, the CDR3 is TGTGCCAGCAGCTTAGCAATTTCGGAGACCCAGTACTTC. Protein sequence: CASSLAISETQYF.